This T cell receptor beta chain was profiled in a study of cytomegalovirus exposure and HLA in healthy donors. The V gene's germline CDR1 is SGHNT and CDR2 YYREEE (reference sequence). This CDR3 is 15 amino acids long. The sample holds a few counts of this clone. A multiplex PCR was run with 60 Vbeta primers and 13 Jbeta primers. Method: immunoSEQ multiplex PCR; TCRdb's copy keeps in-frame clones and lacks some. Of about 160,000 clones in the sample, roughly 71% were seen once. This clonotype was obtained from a woman in her 50s in good health and CMV-seropositive. V gene TRBV5-4 combines with J gene TRBJ2-5, with TRBD1 matching 9 bases. TRBJ2-7 explains the end of the DNA better; the J call may be wrong. Sequencing was done on a sample of PBMCs. The CDR3 reads CASSNPGQGLNEQYF. The CDR3 DNA reads TGTGCCAGCAGCAATCCGGGACAGGGTCTTAACGAGCAGTACTTC.